The following is a TCR beta chain sequence with its context. The data were taken from a study of blood T cells in healthy people across ages. CDR1 and CDR2 (germline): SQVTM, ANQGSEA. Trimming took 7 bases from V and 7 from J, leaving 20 bases between them. The CDR3 spans 13 residues. The sample, about 9.7 milliliters of peripheral blood, was drawn from each donor. Next came a second PCR, run for roughly 6 to 11 cycles, which used a sample-barcoded 5' primer along with a J-beta primer mix. A single record per CDR3 protein comes from TCRdb applying MiXCR to the 5' RACE reads. The data contain roughly 1,800,000 distinct CDR3 sequences, 49% of them singletons.

The TCR comes from a woman in her thirties or forties in good health. Material: blood. The rearrangement links TRBV29-1 to TRBJ2-7; D possibly corresponds to TRBD2 (5 bases). CDR3 bases: TGCAGCGGGTTAGAAGGGAGCTCCAATGAGCAGTACTTC. It codes for CSGLEGSSNEQYF.